The 32 T cell receptor beta chains below were found in one sample sequenced in a study of human T cells and chemical hapten exposure. The time point here: patch test 3, about 24 weeks after DPC sensitization. Treatment indicated: therapeutic diphenylcyclopropenone sensitization with weekly scalp DPC. TCRdb ran MiXCR on the RACE reads and lists one entry per CDR3 protein. Of fewer than 80,000 distinct CDR3 sequences detected, roughly 11% appear once; the ten largest clones hold less than 2.5%. The sample consisted of whole blood, taken in connection with sensitization to the hapten diphenylcyclopropenone (DPC). These receptors came from a woman in her twenties or thirties with alopecia areata. Some clones in this sample may be carry-over from other donors' samples.

This chain joins TRBV2 and TRBJ1-1; no definite D call. This CDR3 is 13 amino acids long. Germline CDR1 reads SNHLY; CDR2 reads FYNNEI. Trimming stripped 6 bases from V and 1 base from J, with 9 bases between. DNA of the CDR3: TGTGCCAGCAGACAAGAAGGGAACACTGAAGCTTTCTTT. This translates into CASRQEGNTEAFF.

This clonotype turned up a few times. The chain recombines TRBV7-9 with TRBJ1-3; 8 bases fit TRBD1. The CDR3 runs 14 residues. Per the germline V gene, CDR1 is SEHNR and CDR2 is FQNEAQ (reference sequence). Trimming took 5 bases from V and 3 from J; bases not matched to a gene: 3. The CDR3 sequence is CASSRTGIGNTIYF. DNA for the CDR3: TGTGCCAGCAGCAGGACAGGGATTGGAAACACCATATATTTT. The full variable domain, its missing parts supplied by reference TRBV7-9 and TRBJ1-3, is DTGVSQNPRHKITKRGQNVTFRCDPISEHNRLYWYRQTLGQGPEFLTYFQNEAQLEKSRLLSDRFSAERPKGSFSTLEIQRTEQGDSAMYLCASSRTGIGNTIYFGEGSWLTVV.

This clonotype showed up just a few times. The rearrangement links TRBV20-1 to TRBJ1-2, with D uncertain. Per the germline V gene, CDR1 is DFQATT and CDR2 is SNEGSKA (reference sequence). Trimming pared 4 bases from V and 2 bases from J, leaving 11 bases between. The CDR3 runs 13 residues. The CDR3 nucleotides read TGCAGTGCTATCCGGGAGGCGAACTATGGCTACACCTTC. As protein: CSAIREANYGYTF.

A few counts support this clonotype. The chain employs TRBV29-1 and TRBJ1-2; 12 positions agree with TRBD1. Germline V gene sequence: CDR1 SQVTM, CDR2 ANQGSEA. J gave up 8 bases and V 5 bases, and 12 bases lay outside the gene matches. The CDR3 consists of 15 residues. The CDR3 nucleotides read TGCAGCGTTAACCTCCGGGACAGGGGGCGCAAGGGCTACACCTTC. This sequence encodes CSVNLRDRGRKGYTF.

There are a few counts of this clonotype. The chain joins TRBV4-3 to TRBJ2-2; D is uncertain. The CDR3 is 15 amino acids. Germline V gives CDR1 LGHNA, CDR2 YSLEER. Between the trimmed V and J ends, which lost 0 bases and 7 bases, there was a span of 12 bases. CDR3 sequence: CASSQDLQPGGELFF. Written as DNA, the CDR3 is TGCGCCAGCAGCCAAGATCTACAACCGGGCGGGGAGCTGTTTTTT.

The genes are TRBV11-3 and TRBJ2-7, with a possible D match to TRBD2 (7 bases). The germline V gene encodes CDR1 SGHNT and CDR2 YENEEA. Trimming removed 1 base at V and 1 base at J, with 17 bases between. The CDR3 spans 17 residues. CDR3 amino acids: CASSLVAGALSSYEQYF. The DNA of the CDR3 is TGTGCCAGCAGCTTAGTTGCGGGGGCCTTATCGTCCTACGAGCAGTACTTC.

The CDR3 DNA is TGCGCCAGCAGCTTATCGCAATCACACGGAAACACTGAAGCTTTCTTT. This codes for CASSLSQSHGNTEAFF. The V call is TRBV5-1, the J call TRBJ1-1; D is uncertain. The V and J ends lost 2 bases and 2 bases respectively, with 16 bases between them. The germline CDR1 and CDR2 sequences are SGHRS and YFSETQ. This CDR3 is 16 amino acids long.

This clonotype came up a few times. V gene TRBV6-1 combines with J gene TRBJ1-2; TRBD1 matches 7 bases. Germline V gene data show CDR1 as MNHNS and CDR2 as SASEGT. The CDR3 loop spans 18 amino acids. The V segment lost 3 bases and the J segment 5 bases; nucleotides outside the gene matches: 18. CDR3 nucleotides: TGTGCCAGCAGTGAGACAGGGTATTCTGCCTCGGCGGCTTATGGCTACACCTTC. Residues: CASSETGYSASAAYGYTF.

This clonotype has a handful of counts. The V and J genes are TRBV4-1 and TRBJ2-2, with TRBD1 matching 12 bases. Per the germline V gene, CDR1 is MGHRA and CDR2 is YSYEKL. The V segment lost 5 bases and the J segment 8 bases; nucleotides outside the gene matches: 6. The CDR3 loop spans 15 amino acids. The CDR3: CASSNRDRGPGELFF. The CDR3 nucleotides read TGCGCCAGCAGCAACCGGGACAGGGGGCCTGGGGAGCTGTTTTTT.

This clonotype was seen repeatedly, ten times or more. The V gene is TRBV5-6, the J gene TRBJ1-2; D is ambiguous. CDR1 is SGHDT, CDR2 YYEEEE, per germline. The CDR3 extends over 16 amino acids. Trimming pared 3 bases from V and 4 bases from J, leaving 19 bases between. CDR3 residues: CASSSARDNVFYGYTF. CDR3 in DNA: TGTGCCAGCAGCTCGGCAAGAGACAATGTCTTCTATGGCTACACCTTC.

This clonotype came up many times. J is TRBJ2-1 and V is TRBV9; possible D gene TRBD2, 5 bases. V dropped 0 bases and J dropped 3 bases, with 10 bases sitting between them. Germline V gives CDR1 SGDLS, CDR2 YYNGEE. The CDR3 is 15 amino acids. In nucleotides, the CDR3 is TGTGCCAGCAGCGTAGGTGCGGGCGTCTACAATGAGCAGTTCTTC. Residues: CASSVGAGVYNEQFF.

Ten or more counts support this clonotype. The rearrangement uses TRBV5-4 and TRBJ2-2; D is undetermined. V dropped 0 bases and J dropped 3 bases, with 9 bases sitting between them. CDR3 length: 15 amino acids. The V gene's germline CDR1 is SGHNT and CDR2 YYREEE (reference sequence). CDR3 nucleotides: TGTGCCAGCAGCTTGGCCGGGTCCCACACCGGGGAGCTGTTTTTT. Amino acid sequence: CASSLAGSHTGELFF. Full variable domain (rest looked up from reference TRBV5-4 and TRBJ2-2): ETGVTQSPTHLIKTRGQQVTLRCSSQSGHNTVSWYQQALGQGPQFIFQYYREEENGRGNFPPRFSGLQFPNYSSELNVNALELDDSALYLCASSLAGSHTGELFFGEGSRLTVL.

This clonotype was seen a handful of times. This chain links TRBV5-1 with TRBJ2-3; TRBD2 is a possible D gene (6 bases). V was cut by 1 base and J by 1 base, with 10 bases left in between. CDR1 is SGHRS, CDR2 YFSETQ, per germline. The CDR3 contains 15 residues. The CDR3 sequence is CASSLRGMGTDTQYF. The CDR3 DNA reads as TGCGCCAGCAGCTTGCGCGGGATGGGCACAGATACGCAGTATTTT.

The gene calls are TRBV20-1 and TRBJ2-1; D may be TRBD2 (5 bases). The CDR3 contains 18 residues. V was clipped by 1 base and J by 0 bases, with 19 bases between them. Germline V gene lookup returns CDR1 DFQATT and CDR2 SNEGSKA (reference sequence). CDR3: CSARGSLSSGSSYNEQFF. CDR3 coding DNA: TGCAGTGCTAGAGGTAGCCTATCAAGCGGCAGCTCCTACAATGAGCAGTTCTTC.

This clonotype appeared once. The V gene is TRBV29-1, the J gene TRBJ2-2; TRBD1 aligns across 9 bases. This CDR3 has 14 amino acids. Germline-derived CDR1 and CDR2 are SQVTM and ANQGSEA. The ends lost 6 bases at V and 5 bases at J; junction bases unmatched: 7. Written as DNA, the CDR3 is TGCAGCGTCTATACAGGGGGCACGACCGGGGAGCTGTTTTTT. This gives the protein CSVYTGGTTGELFF.

This clonotype showed up just a few times. V usage is TRBV11-3 and J usage is TRBJ2-1; weak D call: TRBD2 (7 bases). V gave up 5 bases and J gave up 9 bases, with 17 bases separating them. The CDR3 runs to 14 residues. Germline lookup yields CDR1 SGHNT and CDR2 YENEEA. For the CDR3, the DNA is TGTGCCAGCAGCCTAGGGGGGGCGAGCAGTGAGCAGTTCTTC. Its translation: CASSLGGASSEQFF.

In this sample, this clonotype turned up many times. This chain links TRBV10-3 with TRBJ2-1, with D tentatively TRBD1 or TRBD2 (7 bases each). Trimming pared 4 bases from V and 8 bases from J, leaving 18 bases between. CDR3 size: 15 residues. The V gene's germline CDR1 is ENHRY and CDR2 SYGVKD. CDR3: CAISGHGQAGDEQFF. In DNA form, the CDR3 reads TGTGCCATCAGTGGACATGGACAGGCGGGAGATGAGCAGTTCTTC.

V usage is TRBV12-3 or TRBV12-4 and J usage is TRBJ2-7; 10 bases map to TRBD2. This CDR3 has 17 amino acids. The V segment lost 2 bases and the J segment 7 bases; nucleotides outside the gene matches: 14. CDR3: CASSLTSGAATRGEQYF. In DNA form, the CDR3 reads TGTGCCAGCAGTTTAACTAGCGGGGCCGCAACTAGGGGGGAGCAGTACTTC.

This chain links TRBV12-3 or TRBV12-4 with TRBJ2-6, with TRBD1 matching over 9 bases. The CDR3 is 17 residues long. With 5 bases clipped from V and 6 bases from J, the junction kept 11 bases outside the gene matches. The CDR3 DNA reads TGTGCCAGCAGTCCGGGACAGGGCATGGTGCAGGCCAACGTCCTGACTTTC. It yields the protein CASSPGQGMVQANVLTF.

This clonotype was observed many times. The chain joins TRBV6-5 to TRBJ1-1; TRBD1 agrees at 11 bases. Per the germline V gene, CDR1 is MNHEY and CDR2 is SVGAGI. Trimming removed 5 bases from V and 5 bases from J; junction bases left unmatched: 4. The CDR3 extends over 14 amino acids. DNA of the CDR3: TGTGCCAGCAGTACGGACAGGGGGCCAACTGAAGCTTTCTTT. This encodes CASSTDRGPTEAFF.

This clonotype has a count of ten or more. The CDR3 DNA reads TGCAGCGTTGATTCCGCCAACATGAACACTGAAGCTTTCTTT. This encodes CSVDSANMNTEAFF. The chain uses TRBV29-1 and TRBJ1-1; D gene uncertain. Germline V gene lookup returns CDR1 SQVTM and CDR2 ANQGSEA. The CDR3 is 14 amino acids. V shed 3 bases and J shed 0 bases, with 11 bases lying between them.

V is TRBV15 and J is TRBJ2-3; D is undetermined. Trimming took 0 bases from V and 7 from J, leaving 11 bases between them. CDR3 length equals 14 residues. From germline, CDR1 is LNHNV and CDR2 YYDKDF (reference sequence). CDR3 loop: CATSRDLPVNTQYF. The CDR3 region has the DNA TGTGCCACCAGCAGAGATCTACCGGTGAATACGCAGTATTTT.

This clonotype was seen a few times. V usage is TRBV10-3 and J usage is TRBJ2-3, with D perhaps matching TRBD1 or TRBD2 (5 bases each). The CDR3 is 14 residues long. The V and J ends lost 7 bases and 0 bases respectively, with 11 bases between them. Germline CDR1 and CDR2: ENHRY and SYGVKD. The CDR3 DNA sequence: TGTGCCATCACCGGGGCACCAAGCACAGATACGCAGTATTTT. Translating gives CAITGAPSTDTQYF.

The chain links TRBV7-7 to TRBJ2-5; 7 bases agree with TRBD1. The CDR3 sequence is 13 residues long. Germline V gene data show CDR1 as SSHAT and CDR2 as FNYEAQ (reference sequence). The trim removed 4 bases at V and 2 bases at J, leaving 1 base unmatched. The CDR3 spells CASSWDSQETQYF. The CDR3 coding sequence is TGTGCCAGCAGCTGGGACAGTCAAGAGACCCAGTACTTC.

This clonotype was picked up many times. V gene TRBV11-2 combines with J gene TRBJ1-1; a possible D gene is TRBD1 (6 bases). V dropped 6 bases and J dropped 2 bases, with 10 bases sitting between them. The CDR3 has 13 amino acids. Per the germline V gene, CDR1 is SGHAT and CDR2 is FQNNGV. For the CDR3, the DNA is TGTGCCAGCAGACTAGGGGGAAACACTGAAGCTTTCTTT. Protein: CASRLGGNTEAFF.

This clonotype was recorded a few times. This sequence joins TRBV6-5 and TRBJ1-5; 9 bases map to TRBD1. The germline V gene has CDR1 MNHEY and CDR2 SVGAGI. The CDR3 is 14 amino acids. V lost 4 bases to trimming and J lost 6 bases; unmatched junction nucleotides: 4. The CDR3 reads CASSLLQGAQPQHF. CDR3 DNA: TGTGCCAGCAGTTTACTACAGGGGGCTCAGCCCCAGCATTTT.

The chain employs TRBV7-6 and TRBJ2-1; a possible D gene is TRBD2 (5 bases). There are 16 residues in the CDR3. Per germline, CDR1 SGHVS and CDR2 FNYEAQ. V was clipped by 1 base and J by 0 bases, with 10 bases between them. The CDR3 loop is CASSLGGRSSYNEQFF. The CDR3 region has the DNA TGTGCCAGCAGCTTAGGCGGGCGAAGCTCCTACAATGAGCAGTTCTTC.

This clonotype has only a few counts. J is TRBJ2-3 and V is TRBV7-9, with D possibly matching TRBD2 (6 bases). V was cut by 4 bases and J by 6 bases, with 8 bases left in between. Germline CDR1 is SEHNR and CDR2 is FQNEAQ (reference sequence). The length of the CDR3 is 12 residues. As DNA, the CDR3 is TGTGCCAGCAGCTGGAGCGGGGATACGCAGTATTTT. This encodes CASSWSGDTQYF.

This clonotype was seen repeatedly, ten times or more. The chain couples TRBV12-3 or TRBV12-4 to TRBJ2-1, with D possibly being TRBD2 (6 bases). The V gene lost 1 base and the J gene lost 0 bases, with 16 bases spanning the gap. The CDR3 is 18 residues long. CDR3 coding DNA: TGTGCCAGCAGTTTAGAGGGACTTCTACGAAGCTCCTACAATGAGCAGTTCTTC. It encodes CASSLEGLLRSSYNEQFF.

This clonotype was counted between two and nine times. The J gene is TRBJ1-3, the V gene TRBV6-2 or TRBV6-3, with a weak D call TRBD1 (5 bases). Trimming took 6 bases from V and 4 from J, leaving 13 bases between them. CDR1 and CDR2 (germline): MNHEY, SVGEGT. This CDR3 contains 14 residues. CDR3 region: CASSDGGNGNTIYF. The CDR3 DNA follows: TGTGCCAGCAGCGATGGGGGGAACGGAAACACCATATATTTT.

The chain uses TRBV20-1 and TRBJ2-2; 7 bases match TRBD1. Germline CDR1 and CDR2: DFQATT and SNEGSKA (reference sequence). The V gene end was trimmed by 6 bases and the J gene end by 3 bases; junction bases not matched to a gene: 10. The CDR3 contains 15 residues. This CDR3 is CSARHPGQHTGELFF. CDR3 sequence (DNA): TGCAGTGCACGACACCCGGGACAGCACACCGGGGAGCTGTTTTTT.

This clonotype was observed many times. The rearrangement uses TRBV11-2 and TRBJ2-1; D not certain. The CDR3 covers 13 residues. V lost 5 bases to trimming and J lost 5 bases, with 10 bases between them. CDR1 is SGHAT, CDR2 FQNNGV, per germline. The CDR3 sequence: CASSPNRNNEQFF. The DNA of the CDR3 is TGTGCCAGCAGCCCCAATCGGAACAATGAGCAGTTCTTC.